The rows below give T cell receptor beta chains drawn from one sample of a study of regulatory T cells in long-lasting Graves disease. In TCRdb, the multiplex PCR reads were re-called with MiXCR into one record per CDR3 protein. The data contain about 220,000 distinct CDR3 sequences, around 20% of them seen just once; the ten biggest clones take up approximately 10%. These data also featured in a second study, about T cells in Graves' hyperthyroidism and ophthalmopathy.

Sample: peripheral blood mononuclear cells (PBMCs), taken at new diagnosis, from a patient treated with antithyroid drugs. The receptors were gathered from a woman in her 30s with Graves disease. The CDR3 runs from the conserved cysteine through the conserved F or W. A D gene is named only where the DNA matches it firmly. A clone size is listed for some rows: how often the clone was seen (once, few, many), or a class if it is expanded.

>TRBV6-1|many|TRBJ1-1|-
TGTGCCAGCAGTGAAGAGGGAGGCTTGAACACTGAAGCTTTCTTT
CASSEEGGLNTEAFF
>TRBV4-1|many|TRBJ1-4|-
TGCGCCAGCAGCCAGCAGTATAATGAAAAACTGTTTTTT
CASSQQYNEKLFF
>TRBV19|many|TRBJ2-3|TRBD2
TGTGCCAGTAGTCTGCGACTAGCGGGAGGGAGGAGCACAGATACGCAGTATTTT
CASSLRLAGGRSTDTQYF
>TRBV12-3/TRBV12-4|many|TRBJ2-1|-
TGTGCCAGCAGCCCGCAGCCTAGCTCCTACAATGAGCAGTTCTTC
CASSPQPSSYNEQFF
>TRBV29-1|many|TRBJ2-1|TRBD2
TGCAGCGGCAAAAAGCGGGAGTCGGGTGAGCAGTTCTTC
CSGKKRESGEQFF
>TRBV2|many|TRBJ1-3|-
TGTGCCAGCACGAGGACCGCTGGAAACACCATGTATTTT
CASTRTAGNTMYF
>TRBV4-1|-|TRBJ2-7|-
TGCGCCAGCAGCCAAGACGAAGGCGCTGGGTGGGACGAGCAGTACTTC
CASSQDEGAGWDEQYF
>TRBV20-1|many|TRBJ2-1|TRBD1
TGCAGTGCTACCAAGACAGGGGGCAATGAGCAGTTCTTC
CSATKTGGNEQFF
>TRBV29-1|many|TRBJ1-2|TRBD1
TGCAGCGTTTCCGGGACAGCCGCGAACTATGGCTACACCTTC
CSVSGTAANYGYTF
>TRBV20-1|many|TRBJ2-3|TRBD2
TGCAGTGCTGCCGGCTATAGCGGGAGAACAGATACGCAGTATTTT
CSAAGYSGRTDTQYF
>TRBV2|many|TRBJ2-7|TRBD2
TGTGCCAGCAGTGAATTGGGACTAGCGGCCTACGAGCAGTACTTC
CASSELGLAAYEQYF
>TRBV9|many|TRBJ1-2|-
TGTGCCAGCAGTGAAGGTGTTAAACAGAAGTACTATGGCTACACCTTC
CASSEGVKQKYYGYTF
>TRBV11-2|once|TRBJ1-5|TRBD1
TGTGCCAGCAGCGTGACAGGGGACCCTTATCAGCCCCAGCATTTT
CASSVTGDPYQPQHF
>TRBV24-1|many|TRBJ1-5|-
TGTGCCACCAGTGATCCCTTTTGGGATCAGCCCCAGCATTTT
CATSDPFWDQPQHF
>TRBV19|many|TRBJ1-2|TRBD1
TGTGCCAGCCGTGATGACCGGGACAGCTATGGCTACACCTTC
CASRDDRDSYGYTF
>TRBV19|many|TRBJ2-5|TRBD1
TGTGCCAGCAGTGACCCCGACAGGGAAGAGACCCAGTACTTC
CASSDPDREETQYF
>TRBV5-1|many|TRBJ1-1|-
TGCGCCAGCAGCCGGGGCTCGGACAGCCCCACGGCGCGAGCTTTCTTT
CASSRGSDSPTARAFF
>TRBV12-3/TRBV12-4|many|TRBJ2-1|-
TGTGCCAGCAGTACCCCCGGGGGAAATGAGCAGTTCTTC
CASSTPGGNEQFF
>TRBV19|many|TRBJ1-1|-
TGTGCCAGTAGTATCACCGGGCAAGGCACTGAAGCTTTCTTT
CASSITGQGTEAFF
>TRBV14|few|TRBJ2-4|-
TGTGCCAGCAGCCAATCGCCCTCGGGGGCCGGGTACTTC
CASSQSPSGAGYF
>TRBV6-9|-|TRBJ2-3|TRBD1
TGTGCCAGCAGTTACTTTACAGGGGGCACAGATACGCAGTATTTT
CASSYFTGGTDTQYF
>TRBV28|many|TRBJ2-5|-
TGTGCCAGCAGTTTTCTAGGTAAACAAGAGACCCAGTACTTC
CASSFLGKQETQYF
>TRBV6-2/TRBV6-3|many|TRBJ2-7|-
TGTGCCAGCATCCCCACCGGCGGGGACGAGCAGTACTTC
CASIPTGGDEQYF
>TRBV12-3/TRBV12-4|-|TRBJ2-1|-
TGTGCCAGCAGTTCACCAACGGTTAATGAGCAGTTCTTC
CASSSPTVNEQFF
>TRBV6-2/TRBV6-3|many|TRBJ1-1|-
TGTGCCAGCAGTTACGAGCGGAGGGCAGAAGCTTTCTTT
CASSYERRAEAFF
>TRBV19|many|TRBJ2-7|-
TGTGCCAGTAGTGAGGGGTCAGCCCGCCTTTACGAGCAGTACTTC
CASSEGSARLYEQYF
>TRBV5-6|many|TRBJ1-2|TRBD1
TGTGCCAGCAGCGTGACAGGGGGATTTTATGGCTACACCTTC
CASSVTGGFYGYTF
>TRBV5-8|few|TRBJ1-5|-
TGTGCCAGCAGCTTGGGCTCGAGGACCGATCAGCCCCAGCATTTT
CASSLGSRTDQPQHF
>TRBV12-3/TRBV12-4|-|TRBJ2-7|-
TGTGCCAGCAGTTTAGAGGGACTTCGAGCCGAGCAGTACTTC
CASSLEGLRAEQYF
>TRBV14|many|TRBJ2-2|TRBD2
TGTGCCAGCACTCCCTATAGCGGGTCCACCGGGGAGCTGTTTTTT
CASTPYSGSTGELFF
>TRBV2|many|TRBJ2-5|-
TGTGCCAGCAGTGAAAGCGAGGTAGTAGAGACCCAGTACTTC
CASSESEVVETQYF
>TRBV5-1|-|TRBJ2-7|-
TGCGCCAGCAGCTTCCGGGGTATCTCCTACGAGCAGTACTTC
CASSFRGISYEQYF
>TRBV6-2/TRBV6-3|many|TRBJ1-1|-
TGTGCCAGCAGTTACCTGAGCGATACTGAAGCTTTCTTT
CASSYLSDTEAFF
>TRBV24-1|many|TRBJ2-6|-
TGTGCCACCAGTGATCCAACAGTAAGCTCTGGGGCCAACGTCCTGACTTTC
CATSDPTVSSGANVLTF
>TRBV7-3|many|TRBJ2-1|TRBD1
TGTGCCAGCAGCTACGGACAGGGGACCTACAATGAGCAGTTCTTC
CASSYGQGTYNEQFF
>TRBV13|many|TRBJ2-3|TRBD1
TGTGCCAGCAGCAGCCCAAGTGGACAGGACACAGATACGCAGTATTTT
CASSSPSGQDTDTQYF
>TRBV2|many|TRBJ2-3|TRBD2
TGTGCCAGCAGGAGGACTAGCGGAAAGGGAGATACGCAGTATTTT
CASRRTSGKGDTQYF
>TRBV28|many|TRBJ2-6|-
TGTGCCAGTTTAAGAGGGCGCGGATCATCTGGGGCCAACGTCCTGACTTTC
CASLRGRGSSGANVLTF
>TRBV6-1|few|TRBJ1-1|-
TGTGCAACCCTCCCCGGACCGTTGAACACTGAAGCTTTCTTT
CATLPGPLNTEAFF
>TRBV7-2|many|TRBJ2-7|-
TGTGCCAGCAGCTTAGCCCGGGGTACAGTATACGAGCAGTACTTC
CASSLARGTVYEQYF